One sample yielded the 30 T cell receptor beta chains listed below, sequenced in a study of radiotherapy plus CTLA-4 blockade in lung cancer. TCRdb keeps only in-frame clones here, not all; method: immunoSEQ multiplex PCR. The table includes about 85,000 clones, approximately 84% detected once. Sequencing used peripheral blood, obtained from a patient treated with radiotherapy plus ipilimumab. These TCRs come from a human donor with non-small cell lung cancer who had a partial response to radiotherapy plus ipilimumab.

The chain has TRBV4-3 and TRBJ1-6; weak D call: TRBD1 (5 bases). CDR3 size: 17 residues. Germline-derived CDR1 and CDR2 are LGHNA and YSLEER. V dropped 1 base and J dropped 1 base, with 11 bases sitting between them. CDR3 residues: CASSQAPKGSYNSPLHF. CDR3 in DNA: TGCGCCAGCAGCCAAGCCCCAAAGGGGTCCTATAATTCACCCCTCCACTTT.

This chain links TRBV7-2 with TRBJ2-1, with 15 bases fitting TRBD2. Germline values: CDR1 SGHTA, CDR2 FQGNSA. This CDR3 has 16 amino acids. V was pared by 5 bases and J by 7 bases, with 6 bases of the junction left unmatched. The CDR3 reads CASSQGLAGGLNEQFF. CDR3 nucleotide sequence: TGTGCCAGCAGCCAAGGACTAGCGGGAGGGTTAAATGAGCAGTTCTTC. The variable domain in full, completed from reference TRBV7-2 and TRBJ2-1, reads GAGVSQSPSNKVTEKGKDVELRCDPISGHTALYWYRQSLGQGLEFLIYFQGNSAPDKSGLPSDRFSAERTGGSVSTLTIQRTQQEDSAVYLCASSQGLAGGLNEQFFGPGTRLTVL.

The rearrangement joins TRBV25-1 to TRBJ2-1, with a tentative D call TRBD2 (6 bases). Trimming cost V 1 base and J 6 bases, with 10 bases left between them. The V gene's germline CDR1 is MGHDK and CDR2 SYGVNS. CDR3 size: 14 residues. The CDR3 nucleotides are TGTGCCAGCAGTGAATGGTCCGGGGGCAATGAGCAGTTCTTC. Translating it yields CASSEWSGGNEQFF.

The CDR3 is CAWSESSYNSPLHF. CDR3 nucleotides: TGTGCCTGGAGTGAGAGCTCCTATAATTCACCCCTCCACTTT. The chain combines TRBV30 with TRBJ1-6; D call uncertain. The CDR3 totals 14 residues. The germline V gene encodes CDR1 GTSNPN and CDR2 SVGIG (reference sequence). Trimming stripped 1 base from V and 0 bases from J, with 4 bases between. The variable domain in full, with the rest retrieved from reference TRBV30 and TRBJ1-6, is SQTIHQWPATLVQPVGSPLSLECTVEGTSNPNLYWYRQAAGRGLQLLFYSVGIGQISSEVPQNLSASRPQDRQFILSSKKLLLSDSGFYLCAWSESSYNSPLHFGNGTRLTVT.

This clone was counted between two and nine times. The rearrangement joins TRBV7-2 to TRBJ1-3, with 8 bases fitting TRBD1. Per the germline V gene, CDR1 is SGHTA and CDR2 is FQGNSA. There are 14 residues in the CDR3. The V segment lost 7 bases and the J segment 4 bases; nucleotides outside the gene matches: 6. CDR3 region: CASMADRAGNTIYF. The CDR3 DNA follows: TGTGCCAGCATGGCGGACAGGGCCGGAAACACCATATATTTT.

This chain links TRBV28 with TRBJ2-1; 10 bases agree with TRBD2. The V gene's germline CDR1 is MDHEN and CDR2 SYDVKM. The CDR3 spans 15 residues. Trimming removed 6 bases from V and 6 bases from J; junction bases left unmatched: 8. This CDR3 reads CASRLTSGNFNEQFF. The CDR3 DNA follows: TGTGCCAGCAGGCTTACTAGCGGGAATTTCAATGAGCAGTTCTTC.

The chain recombines TRBV19 with TRBJ2-2; 8 bases fit TRBD1. CDR1 and CDR2 (germline): LNHDA, SQIVND (reference sequence). This CDR3 has 15 amino acids. Germline trimming cut 6 bases from V and 1 base from J; bases unmatched to any gene: 4. As DNA, the CDR3 is TGTGCCAGTAGGACCGGGACAGGGAACACCGGGGAGCTGTTTTTT. Amino acid sequence: CASRTGTGNTGELFF.

For the CDR3, the DNA is TGTGCCTGGAGTGAAATTGCCCTAAACAGCAGGCAAGCTTTCTTT. Translated, it gives CAWSEIALNSRQAFF. The chain links TRBV30 to TRBJ1-1; no firm D call. V lost 1 base and J lost 9, with 21 bases in between. CDR1 GTSNPN and CDR2 SVGIG come from the germline V gene (reference sequence). The CDR3 spans 15 residues.

This sequence joins TRBV7-9 and TRBJ2-7, with D possibly being TRBD1 (6 bases). The V end lost 2 bases, the J end lost 4 bases, and 15 bases lay between the germline ends. Germline CDR1 is SEHNR and CDR2 is FQNEAQ (reference sequence). The length of the CDR3 is 15 residues. The CDR3 spells CASSLRGSDWYEQYF. The CDR3 coding sequence is TGTGCCAGCAGCTTAAGGGGGTCGGACTGGTACGAGCAGTACTTC.

This clone was seen once. The chain combines TRBV28 with TRBJ2-3, with 10 bases lining up with TRBD2. Losses at the gene ends were 5 bases for V and 0 bases for J; bases not matched to a gene: 2. This CDR3 contains 15 residues. Germline values: CDR1 MDHEN, CDR2 SYDVKM. CDR3 DNA: TGTGCCAGCAGTGTGACTAGCGGGAGCACAGATACGCAGTATTTT. Its translation: CASSVTSGSTDTQYF.

The rearrangement joins TRBV7-2 to TRBJ2-7, with TRBD1 identical over 7 bases. Germline assignment: CDR1 SGHTA and CDR2 FQGNSA. The ends lost 4 bases at V and 0 bases at J; junction bases unmatched: 6. This CDR3 region has 15 residues. The CDR3 reads CASSSLRDSSYEQYF. In DNA, the CDR3 is TGTGCCAGCAGCTCCCTCCGGGACAGCTCCTACGAGCAGTACTTC.

V gene TRBV7-2 combines with J gene TRBJ2-5; the D gene is possibly TRBD1 (5 bases). Trimming removed 3 bases at V and 2 bases at J, with 10 bases between. Germline assignment: CDR1 SGHTA and CDR2 FQGNSA. The CDR3 extends over 14 amino acids. This chain's CDR3 is CASSLGGAQETQYF. In nucleotides, the CDR3 is TGTGCCAGCAGCTTGGGTGGGGCGCAAGAGACCCAGTACTTC.

This chain joins TRBV25-1 and TRBJ1-5, with 9 positions matching TRBD1. Trimming at V came to 2 bases and at J to 8 bases, leaving 10 bases not matched to a gene. CDR1 is MGHDK, CDR2 SYGVNS, per germline. The CDR3 extends over 16 amino acids. The CDR3, as DNA: TGTGCCAGCAGTGAAGACACAGGGGGCTATCGGGAGCCCCAGCATTTT. Its translation: CASSEDTGGYREPQHF. Looking up the rest from reference TRBV25-1 and TRBJ1-5 gives the full variable domain: EADIYQTPRYLVIGTGKKITLECSQTMGHDKMYWYQQDPGMELHLIHYSYGVNSTEKGDLSSESTVSRIRTEHFPLTLESARPSHTSQYLCASSEDTGGYREPQHFGDGTRLSIL.

J is TRBJ2-3 and V is TRBV11-3; 9 bases map to TRBD2. Germline V gene data show CDR1 as SGHNT and CDR2 as YENEEA. This CDR3 contains 13 residues. V was pared by 8 bases and J by 6 bases, with 6 bases of the junction left unmatched. The CDR3 DNA reads as TGTGCCAGCCGGCGGGAGGGCCAGGATACGCAGTATTTT. This gives the protein CASRREGQDTQYF.

This chain uses TRBV11-3 with TRBJ2-2; possible D gene TRBD1, 6 bases. The CDR3 sequence is 13 residues long. Trimming cost V 6 bases and J 4 bases, with 9 bases left between them. CDR1 and CDR2 from the germline V gene are SGHNT and YENEEA. The CDR3 is CASSFRGTGELFF. The CDR3 region has the DNA TGTGCCAGCAGTTTCAGGGGCACCGGGGAGCTGTTTTTT.

This clone was observed a single time. The rearrangement joins TRBV10-3 to TRBJ2-1, with 9 bases aligning to TRBD2. This CDR3 is 14 amino acids long. The V gene end was trimmed by 4 bases and the J gene end by 6 bases; junction bases not matched to a gene: 4. Germline assignment: CDR1 ENHRY and CDR2 SYGVKD. The CDR3 DNA is TGTGCCATCAGTGCGGCGGGAGGGCTCAATGAGCAGTTCTTC. As protein: CAISAAGGLNEQFF.

In this sample, this clone turned up a few times. This same CDR3 is encoded by further DNA sequences in the sample. V is TRBV2 and J is TRBJ2-2; 10 bases map to TRBD2. Germline V gene sequence: CDR1 SNHLY, CDR2 FYNNEI. V shed 3 bases, J shed 5 bases, and the junction held 3 bases outside the gene matches. The CDR3 totals 15 residues. In DNA, the CDR3 is TGTGCCAGCAGTGAGGTAGCGGGAGGAACCGGGGAGCTGTTTTTT. It yields the protein CASSEVAGGTGELFF.

The genes are TRBV6-1 and TRBJ1-4, with 9 bases fitting TRBD1. This CDR3 is built from 14 residues. Trimming at V came to 5 bases and at J to 5 bases, leaving 3 bases not matched to a gene. CDR1 MNHNS and CDR2 SASEGT come from the germline V gene. The CDR3 is CASSRTGVNEKLFF. CDR3 DNA: TGTGCCAGCAGTAGGACAGGGGTGAATGAAAAACTGTTTTTT.

The V gene is TRBV27, the J gene TRBJ2-5; TRBD2 agrees at 8 bases. In germline, CDR1 is MNHEY, CDR2 SMNVEV (reference sequence). J was trimmed by 4 bases and V by 0 bases; bases with no gene match: 13. The CDR3 consists of 18 residues. This CDR3 reads CASSLSPPTSGKAETQYF. DNA of the CDR3: TGTGCCAGCAGTTTATCACCCCCCACTAGCGGAAAGGCAGAGACCCAGTACTTC.

The genes are TRBV9 and TRBJ2-3; the match to TRBD1 covers 7 bases. This CDR3 is built from 14 residues. Germline trimming cut 4 bases from V and 0 bases from J; bases unmatched to any gene: 2. CDR1 SGDLS and CDR2 YYNGEE come from the germline V gene. The CDR3, as DNA: TGTGCCAGCAGCCCGGGACAGAGCACAGATACGCAGTATTTT. Translating gives CASSPGQSTDTQYF.

The gene calls are TRBV19 and TRBJ2-3; TRBD2 matches at 7 bases. J lost 0 bases, V lost 10 bases, and 7 bases had no gene match. This CDR3 is built from 14 residues. Germline loops: CDR1 LNHDA, CDR2 SQIVND (reference sequence). The CDR3 region is CATSWGGSTDTQYF. DNA of the CDR3: TGTGCCACCTCATGGGGGGGGAGCACAGATACGCAGTATTTT.

The rearrangement joins TRBV5-6 to TRBJ2-7; the match to TRBD2 covers 9 bases. Per the germline V gene, CDR1 is SGHDT and CDR2 is YYEEEE. Trimming at V came to 4 bases and at J to 0 bases, leaving 8 bases not matched to a gene. This CDR3 has 16 amino acids. Here the CDR3 reads CASSPGVSGSSYEQYF. DNA for the CDR3: TGTGCCAGCAGCCCAGGGGTTAGCGGGAGCTCCTACGAGCAGTACTTC.

This chain connects TRBV7-9 to TRBJ2-2; TRBD1 agrees at 7 bases. The CDR3 runs 15 residues. Germline-derived CDR1 and CDR2 are SEHNR and FQNEAQ (reference sequence). The J segment lost 6 bases and the V segment lost 6 bases, leaving 10 bases of the junction unmatched. CDR3 in DNA: TGTGCCAGCAGGCCCCCGGGACAGAAAGCCGGGGAGCTGTTTTTT. Translation gives CASRPPGQKAGELFF.

In this sample, this clone turned up once. The chain recombines TRBV30 with TRBJ2-7, with D possibly matching TRBD1 (5 bases). This CDR3 is 16 amino acids long. Trimming shortened V by 0 bases and J by 0 bases, and 15 bases separated the two germline ends. CDR1 GTSNPN and CDR2 SVGIG come from the germline V gene (reference sequence). The CDR3 bases are TGTGCCTGGAGTGTCCCAGGGATCCTACTCTCCTACGAGCAGTACTTC. It encodes CAWSVPGILLSYEQYF.

This chain uses TRBV10-3 with TRBJ2-2, with 8 nucleotides matching TRBD1. With V trimmed by 1 base and J by 7 bases, 14 bases remained unmatched. Germline-derived CDR1 and CDR2 are ENHRY and SYGVKD. This CDR3 region has 18 residues. The CDR3 loop reads CAISEFGGQVQGGGELFF. The CDR3 DNA is TGTGCCATCAGTGAGTTCGGGGGACAGGTCCAGGGTGGCGGGGAGCTGTTTTTT.

This clone was counted once. The gene calls are TRBV4-2 and TRBJ1-1; unclear D gene. The V gene's germline CDR1 is LGHNA and CDR2 YNFKEQ. V lost 0 bases and J 1 base, leaving 12 bases between the germline ends. This CDR3 region has 16 residues. The CDR3 is CASSQESTRGNTEAFF. In nucleotides, the CDR3 is TGTGCCAGCAGCCAAGAGTCGACCCGGGGGAACACTGAAGCTTTCTTT.

This clone was observed a handful of times. This chain connects TRBV28 to TRBJ1-2; D remains unclear. Germline V lookup: CDR1 MDHEN, CDR2 SYDVKM. Trimming stripped 6 bases from V and 3 bases from J, with 11 bases between. There are 13 residues in the CDR3. CDR3 nucleotides: TGTGCCAGCAGCCCACAGCTATACTATGGCTACACCTTC. Translated: CASSPQLYYGYTF.

The CDR3 DNA is TGTGCCAGCAGCTTACAAGCGAAGCCCTACGAGCAGTACGTC. Translating it yields CASSLQAKPYEQYV. This sequence joins TRBV7-9 and TRBJ2-7, with D unclear. The V and J ends lost 2 bases and 2 bases respectively, with 10 bases between them. Germline V CDR1 and CDR2: SEHNR, FQNEAQ (reference sequence). This CDR3 contains 14 residues.

Concerning this clone itself: The conserved closing phenylalanine or tryptophan is absent in this CDR3, likely reflecting a read error. V is TRBV29-1 and J is TRBJ1-2; the match to TRBD1 covers 7 bases. This CDR3 has 13 amino acids. V lost 4 bases, J lost 6 bases, and 8 bases stayed unmatched. The germline gives CDR1 SQVTM, CDR2 ANQGSEA. As DNA, the CDR3 is TGCAGCGTTGGCGAACAGGGGAGCAATGGCTACACCCTC. This sequence encodes CSVGEQGSNGYTL.

This chain joins TRBV29-1 and TRBJ2-1, with D perhaps TRBD2 (6 bases). CDR1 is SQVTM, CDR2 ANQGSEA, per germline. V was clipped by 0 bases and J by 6 bases, with 18 bases between them. The CDR3 extends over 16 amino acids. CDR3 sequence reads: CSVEDSRIGGANEQFF. CDR3 coding DNA: TGCAGCGTTGAAGATTCCCGGATCGGAGGGGCCAATGAGCAGTTCTTC.